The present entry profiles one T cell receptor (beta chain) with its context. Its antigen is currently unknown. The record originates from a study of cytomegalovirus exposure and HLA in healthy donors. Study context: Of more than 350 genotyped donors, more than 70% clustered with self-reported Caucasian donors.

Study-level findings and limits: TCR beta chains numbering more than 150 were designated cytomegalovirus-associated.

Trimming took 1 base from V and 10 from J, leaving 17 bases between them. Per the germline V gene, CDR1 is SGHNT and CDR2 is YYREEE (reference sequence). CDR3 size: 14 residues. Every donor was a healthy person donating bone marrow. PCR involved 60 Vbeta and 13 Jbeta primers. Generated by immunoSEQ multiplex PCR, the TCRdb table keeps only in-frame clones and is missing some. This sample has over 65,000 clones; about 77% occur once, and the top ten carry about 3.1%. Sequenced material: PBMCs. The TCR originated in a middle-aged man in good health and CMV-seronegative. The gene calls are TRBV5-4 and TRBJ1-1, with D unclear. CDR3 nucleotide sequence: TGTGCCAGCAGCTTGCCTCAAGACCGCGGTGGAGCTTTCTTT. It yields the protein CASSLPQDRGGAFF. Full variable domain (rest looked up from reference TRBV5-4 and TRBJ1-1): ETGVTQSPTHLIKTRGQQVTLRCSSQSGHNTVSWYQQALGQGPQFIFQYYREEENGRGNFPPRFSGLQFPNYSSELNVNALELDDSALYLCASSLPQDRGGAFFGQGTRLTVV.